This TCR beta chain was obtained from a study of blood T cell repertoires in COVID-19. Study context: PBMCs, B-cell-depleted T cells, or T cells were the source of the cDNA or gDNA that made up the material.

Only in-frame clones appear in the TCRdb table, and some are missing; sequencing was by immunoSEQ multiplex PCR. Here the sample spans almost 35,000 clones, 85% to 95% being singletons. Germline CDR1 SGHNT, CDR2 YYREEE (reference sequence). V was clipped by 4 bases and J by 5 bases, with 15 bases between them. The CDR3 is 14 amino acids. The chain recombines TRBV5-4 with TRBJ2-5, with D possibly matching TRBD2 (7 bases). The source is a man aged 55 to 70 with active or convalescent COVID-19. The sequenced sample consisted of peripheral blood. As DNA, the CDR3 is TGTGCCAGCAGCCGTGTGGGGGGGCGGGAGACCCAGTACTTC. The encoded protein is CASSRVGGRETQYF.